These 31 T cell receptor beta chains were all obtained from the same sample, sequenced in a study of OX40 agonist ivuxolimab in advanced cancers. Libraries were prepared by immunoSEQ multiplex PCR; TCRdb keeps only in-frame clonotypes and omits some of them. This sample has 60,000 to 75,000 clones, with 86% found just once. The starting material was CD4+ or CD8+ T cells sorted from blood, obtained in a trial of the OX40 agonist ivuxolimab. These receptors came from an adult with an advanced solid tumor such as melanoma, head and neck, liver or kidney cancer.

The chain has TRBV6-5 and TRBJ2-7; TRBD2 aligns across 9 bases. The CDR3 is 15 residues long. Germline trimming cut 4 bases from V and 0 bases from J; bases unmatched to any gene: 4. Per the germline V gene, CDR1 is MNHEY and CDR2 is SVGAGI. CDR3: CASSSGGGVSYEQYF. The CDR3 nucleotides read TGTGCCAGCAGTTCAGGCGGGGGGGTCTCCTACGAGCAGTACTTC.

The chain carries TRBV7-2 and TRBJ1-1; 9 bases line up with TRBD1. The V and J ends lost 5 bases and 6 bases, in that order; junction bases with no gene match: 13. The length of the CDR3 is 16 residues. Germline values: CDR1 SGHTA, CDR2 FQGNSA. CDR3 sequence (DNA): TGTGCCAGCAGCATAGTCCCCCGGGACAGGGTATCTGAAGCTTTCTTT. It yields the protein CASSIVPRDRVSEAFF. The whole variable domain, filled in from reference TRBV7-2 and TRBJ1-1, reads GAGVSQSPSNKVTEKGKDVELRCDPISGHTALYWYRQSLGQGLEFLIYFQGNSAPDKSGLPSDRFSAERTGGSVSTLTIQRTQQEDSAVYLCASSIVPRDRVSEAFFGQGTRLTVV.

CDR3 amino acids: CASSVRDDLSNTEAFF. The CDR3 region has the DNA TGCGCCAGCAGCGTGCGGGACGACCTTTCGAACACTGAAGCTTTCTTT. This chain links TRBV5-1 with TRBJ1-1; D may be TRBD1 (5 bases). CDR1 and CDR2 (germline): SGHRS, YFSETQ. V was trimmed by 4 bases and J by 1 base, leaving 17 bases between them. This CDR3 spans 16 amino acids.

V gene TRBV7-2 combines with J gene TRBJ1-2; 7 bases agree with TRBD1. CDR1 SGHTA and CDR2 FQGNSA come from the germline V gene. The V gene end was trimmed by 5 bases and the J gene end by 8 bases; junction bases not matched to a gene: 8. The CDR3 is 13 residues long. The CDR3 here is CASSNRGNSGYTF. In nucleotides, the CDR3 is TGTGCCAGCAGCAACAGGGGAAATAGCGGCTACACCTTC.

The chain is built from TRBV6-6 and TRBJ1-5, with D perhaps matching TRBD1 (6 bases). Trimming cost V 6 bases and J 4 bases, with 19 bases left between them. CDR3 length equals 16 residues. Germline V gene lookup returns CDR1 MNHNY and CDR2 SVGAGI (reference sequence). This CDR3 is CASRPLTGQVNQPQHF. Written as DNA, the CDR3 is TGTGCCAGCAGACCCCTGACAGGCCAAGTAAATCAGCCCCAGCATTTT.

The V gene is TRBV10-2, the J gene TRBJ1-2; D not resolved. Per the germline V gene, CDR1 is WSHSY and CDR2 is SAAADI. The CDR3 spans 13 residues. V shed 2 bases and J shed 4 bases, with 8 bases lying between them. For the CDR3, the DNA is TGCGCCAGCAGTGAGATGCAGAGCTATGGCTACACCTTC. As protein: CASSEMQSYGYTF.

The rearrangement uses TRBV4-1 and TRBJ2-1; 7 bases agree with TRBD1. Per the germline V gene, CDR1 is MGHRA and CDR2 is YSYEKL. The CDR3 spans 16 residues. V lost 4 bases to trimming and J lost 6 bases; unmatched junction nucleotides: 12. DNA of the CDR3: TGCGCCAGCAGCCGAGACTCGGGACAGATTTTCAATGAGCAGTTCTTC. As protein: CASSRDSGQIFNEQFF.

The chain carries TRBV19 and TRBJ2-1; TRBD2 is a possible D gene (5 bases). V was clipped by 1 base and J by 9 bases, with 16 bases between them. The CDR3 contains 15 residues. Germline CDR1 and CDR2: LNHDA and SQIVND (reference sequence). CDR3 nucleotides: TGTGCCAGTAGTATAGCTCCCCCTATGGGGAGTGAGCAGTTCTTC. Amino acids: CASSIAPPMGSEQFF.

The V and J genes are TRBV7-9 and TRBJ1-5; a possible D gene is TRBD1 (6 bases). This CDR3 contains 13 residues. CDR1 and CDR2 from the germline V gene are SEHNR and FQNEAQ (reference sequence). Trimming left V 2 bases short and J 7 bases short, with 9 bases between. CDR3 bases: TGTGCCAGCAGCTTAAGGGGGGACCAGCCCCAGCATTTT. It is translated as CASSLRGDQPQHF.

The CDR3 is CASSYGLAGGADTQYF. The DNA of the CDR3 is TGTGCCAGCAGCTACGGACTAGCGGGGGGAGCAGATACGCAGTATTTT. The rearrangement links TRBV7-9 to TRBJ2-3; 14 bases are shared with TRBD2. Losses at the gene ends were 4 bases for V and 4 bases for J; bases not matched to a gene: 4. This CDR3 has 16 residues. Per the germline V gene, CDR1 is SEHNR and CDR2 is FQNEAQ (reference sequence).

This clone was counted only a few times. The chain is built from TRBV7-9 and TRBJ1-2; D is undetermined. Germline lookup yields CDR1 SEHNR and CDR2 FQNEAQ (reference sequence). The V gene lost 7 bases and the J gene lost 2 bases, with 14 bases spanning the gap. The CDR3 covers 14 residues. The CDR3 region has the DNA TGTGCCAGCAACCCTACGGGAGGCAACTATGGCTACACCTTC. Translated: CASNPTGGNYGYTF.

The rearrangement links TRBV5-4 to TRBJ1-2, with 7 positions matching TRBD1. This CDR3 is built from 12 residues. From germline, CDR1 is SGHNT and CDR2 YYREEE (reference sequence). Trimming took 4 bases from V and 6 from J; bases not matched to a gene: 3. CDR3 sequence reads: CASSLTGNGYTF. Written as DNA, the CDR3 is TGTGCCAGCAGCCTGACAGGGAATGGCTACACCTTC. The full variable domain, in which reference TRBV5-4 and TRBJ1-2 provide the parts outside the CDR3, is ETGVTQSPTHLIKTRGQQVTLRCSSQSGHNTVSWYQQALGQGPQFIFQYYREEENGRGNFPPRFSGLQFPNYSSELNVNALELDDSALYLCASSLTGNGYTFGSGTRLTVV.

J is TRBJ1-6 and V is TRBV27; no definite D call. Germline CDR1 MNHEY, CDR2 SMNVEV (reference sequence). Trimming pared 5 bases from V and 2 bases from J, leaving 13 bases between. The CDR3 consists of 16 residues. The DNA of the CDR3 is TGTGCCAGCAGTCGGGTCGGGAGTGCCTATAATTCACCCCTCCACTTT. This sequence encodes CASSRVGSAYNSPLHF.

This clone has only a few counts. CDR3 residues: CASRGSGGTTGELFF. Written as DNA, the CDR3 is TGCGCCAGCCGGGGGAGCGGGGGAACCACCGGGGAGCTGTTTTTT. V gene TRBV5-1 combines with J gene TRBJ2-2, with TRBD2 matching over 8 bases. Germline V lookup: CDR1 SGHRS, CDR2 YFSETQ. CDR3 size: 15 residues. V lost 7 bases to trimming and J lost 4 bases; unmatched junction nucleotides: 9.

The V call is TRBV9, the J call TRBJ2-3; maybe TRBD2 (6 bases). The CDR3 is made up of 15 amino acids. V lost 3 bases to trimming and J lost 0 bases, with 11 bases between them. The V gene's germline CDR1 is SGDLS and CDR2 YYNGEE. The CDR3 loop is CASSAAGRSTDTQYF. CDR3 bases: TGTGCCAGCAGCGCCGCGGGGAGAAGCACAGATACGCAGTATTTT.

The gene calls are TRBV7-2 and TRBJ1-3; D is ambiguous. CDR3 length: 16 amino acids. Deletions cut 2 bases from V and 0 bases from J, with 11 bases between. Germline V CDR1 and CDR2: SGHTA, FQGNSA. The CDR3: CASSLFAPSSGNTIYF. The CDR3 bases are TGTGCCAGCAGCTTATTCGCCCCGAGCTCTGGAAACACCATATATTTT. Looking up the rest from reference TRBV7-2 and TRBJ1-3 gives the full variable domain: GAGVSQSPSNKVTEKGKDVELRCDPISGHTALYWYRQSLGQGLEFLIYFQGNSAPDKSGLPSDRFSAERTGGSVSTLTIQRTQQEDSAVYLCASSLFAPSSGNTIYFGEGSWLTVV.

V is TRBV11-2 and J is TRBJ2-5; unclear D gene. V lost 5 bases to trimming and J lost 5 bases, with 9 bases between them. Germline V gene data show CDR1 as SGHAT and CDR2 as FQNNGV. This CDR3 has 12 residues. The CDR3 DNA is TGTGCCAGCAGCGGCAGTTGGGAGACCCAGTACTTC. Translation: CASSGSWETQYF.

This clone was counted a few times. CDR3 sequence: CSVSVLAGAGETQYF. The DNA of the CDR3 is TGCAGCGTCAGCGTACTAGCGGGGGCGGGTGAGACCCAGTACTTC. The gene calls are TRBV29-1 and TRBJ2-5, with 11 bases identical to TRBD2. The V segment lost 6 bases and the J segment 5 bases; nucleotides outside the gene matches: 11. CDR1 SQVTM and CDR2 ANQGSEA come from the germline V gene. This CDR3 comprises 15 residues.

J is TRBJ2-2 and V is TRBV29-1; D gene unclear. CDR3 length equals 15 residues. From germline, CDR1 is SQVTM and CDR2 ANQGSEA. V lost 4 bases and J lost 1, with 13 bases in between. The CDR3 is CSVGAGQKNTGELFF. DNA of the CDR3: TGCAGCGTTGGGGCCGGGCAGAAGAACACCGGGGAGCTGTTTTTT.

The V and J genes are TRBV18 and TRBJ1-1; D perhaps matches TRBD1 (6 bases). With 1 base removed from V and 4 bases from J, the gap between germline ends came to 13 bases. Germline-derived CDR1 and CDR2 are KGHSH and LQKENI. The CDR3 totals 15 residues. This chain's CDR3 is CASSPRAGDTTEAFF. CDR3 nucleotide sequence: TGTGCCAGCTCACCACGGGCAGGGGATACCACTGAAGCTTTCTTT.

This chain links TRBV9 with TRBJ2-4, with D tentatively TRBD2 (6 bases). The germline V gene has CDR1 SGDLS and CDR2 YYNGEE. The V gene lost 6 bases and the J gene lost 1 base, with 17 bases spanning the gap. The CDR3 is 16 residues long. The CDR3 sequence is CASNNGGGAAKNIQYF. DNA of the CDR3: TGTGCCAGCAACAACGGGGGTGGTGCGGCCAAAAACATTCAGTACTTC.

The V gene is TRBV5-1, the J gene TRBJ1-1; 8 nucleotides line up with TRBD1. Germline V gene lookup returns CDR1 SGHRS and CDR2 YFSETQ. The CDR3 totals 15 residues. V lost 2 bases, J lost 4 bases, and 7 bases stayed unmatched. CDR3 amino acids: CASSFWGQEGTEAFF. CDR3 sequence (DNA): TGCGCCAGCAGCTTTTGGGGACAGGAGGGCACTGAAGCTTTCTTT.

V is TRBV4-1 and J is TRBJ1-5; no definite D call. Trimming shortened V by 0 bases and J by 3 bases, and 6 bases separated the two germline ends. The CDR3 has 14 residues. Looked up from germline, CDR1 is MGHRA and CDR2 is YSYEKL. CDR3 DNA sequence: TGCGCCAGCAGCCAAGATGGACTCAATCAGCCCCAGCATTTT. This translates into CASSQDGLNQPQHF.

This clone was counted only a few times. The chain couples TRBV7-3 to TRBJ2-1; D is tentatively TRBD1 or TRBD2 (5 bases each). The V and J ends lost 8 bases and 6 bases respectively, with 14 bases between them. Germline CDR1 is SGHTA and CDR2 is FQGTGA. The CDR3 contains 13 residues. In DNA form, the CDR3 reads TGTGCCAGCCAAGGACCGGGGACCAATGAGCAGTTCTTC. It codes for CASQGPGTNEQFF.

The DNA of the CDR3 is TGCGCCAGCAGCCCCAGGGACAGCTCCACCGGGGAGCTGTTTTTT. Translation gives CASSPRDSSTGELFF. The chain employs TRBV5-1 and TRBJ2-2; 7 bases align to TRBD1. J was trimmed by 4 bases and V by 4 bases; bases with no gene match: 7. The length of the CDR3 is 15 residues. The germline V gene has CDR1 SGHRS and CDR2 YFSETQ.

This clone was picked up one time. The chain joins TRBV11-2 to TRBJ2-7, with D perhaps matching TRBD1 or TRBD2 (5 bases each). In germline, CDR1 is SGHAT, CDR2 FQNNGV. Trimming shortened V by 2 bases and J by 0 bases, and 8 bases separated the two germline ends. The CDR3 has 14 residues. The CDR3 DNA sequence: TGTGCCAGCAGCTTAACGAGGGGCTCCTACGAGCAGTACTTC. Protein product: CASSLTRGSYEQYF.

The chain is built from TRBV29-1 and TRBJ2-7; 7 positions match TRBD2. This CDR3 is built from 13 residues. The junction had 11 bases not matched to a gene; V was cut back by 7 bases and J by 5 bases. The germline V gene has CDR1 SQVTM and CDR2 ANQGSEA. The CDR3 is CSALGGTQNEQYF. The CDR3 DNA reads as TGCAGCGCCCTGGGAGGGACGCAAAACGAGCAGTACTTC.

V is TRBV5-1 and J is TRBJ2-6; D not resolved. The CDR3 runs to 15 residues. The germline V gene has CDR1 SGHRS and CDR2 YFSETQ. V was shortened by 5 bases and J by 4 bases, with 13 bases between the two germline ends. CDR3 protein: CASSLTGSGANVLTF. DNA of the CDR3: TGCGCCAGCAGTCTTACGGGCTCCGGGGCCAACGTCCTGACTTTC.

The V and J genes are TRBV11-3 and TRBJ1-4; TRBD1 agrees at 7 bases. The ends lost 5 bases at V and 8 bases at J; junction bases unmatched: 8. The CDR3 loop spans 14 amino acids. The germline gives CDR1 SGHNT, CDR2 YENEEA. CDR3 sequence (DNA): TGTGCCAGCAGCCTCCGGACAGGTTCCGAAAAACTGTTTTTT. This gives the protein CASSLRTGSEKLFF. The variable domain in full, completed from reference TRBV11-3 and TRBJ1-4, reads EAGVVQSPRYKIIEKKQPVAFWCNPISGHNTLYWYLQNLGQGPELLIRYENEEAVDDSQLPKDRFSAERLKGVDSTLKIQPAELGDSAVYLCASSLRTGSEKLFFGSGTQLSVL.

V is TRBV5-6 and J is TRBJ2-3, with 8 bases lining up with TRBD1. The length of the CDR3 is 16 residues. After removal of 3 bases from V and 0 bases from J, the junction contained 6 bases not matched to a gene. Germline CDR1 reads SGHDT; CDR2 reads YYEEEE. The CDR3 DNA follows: TGTGCCAGCAGCTGGGAGAGGGACAGGAGCACAGATACGCAGTATTTT. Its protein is CASSWERDRSTDTQYF.

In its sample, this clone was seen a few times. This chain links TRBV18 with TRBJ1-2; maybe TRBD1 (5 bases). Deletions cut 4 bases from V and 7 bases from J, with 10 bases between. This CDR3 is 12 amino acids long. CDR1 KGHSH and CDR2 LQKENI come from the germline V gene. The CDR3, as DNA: TGTGCCAGCTCACGGGAAGGGGCTGGCTACACCTTC. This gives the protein CASSREGAGYTF.